The rows below give T cell receptor beta chains drawn from one sample of a study of blood T cell repertoires in COVID-19. Only in-frame clones appear in the TCRdb table, and some are missing; sequencing was by immunoSEQ multiplex PCR. The data hold around 440,000 clones, with approximately 89% observed a single time. The sample consisted of peripheral blood. These receptors came from a woman in her 50s with COVID-19, enrolled during active disease. Each CDR3 is given with its conserved first and last residue. A D gene is named only where the DNA matches it firmly. Clone size is given for some rows only: seen once, a few or many times, or a class if the clone is expanded.

.	TRBD2	TRBV30	TRBJ2-2	CAWRGWSGDNTGELFF	TGTGCCTGGAGGGGGTGGAGCGGGGACAACACCGGGGAGCTGTTTTTT
.	TRBD1	TRBV5-1	TRBJ2-7	CASSSQGNEQYF	TGCGCCAGCAGCTCACAGGGGAACGAGCAGTACTTC
.	.	TRBV15	TRBJ1-3	CATSRDLTGSGSGNTIYF	TGTGCCACCAGCAGAGATCTCACAGGTTCCGGATCTGGAAACACCATATATTTT
.	.	TRBV11-2	TRBJ2-1	CASSFGLGNEQFF	TGTGCCAGCAGCTTTGGTCTCGGCAATGAGCAGTTCTTC
.	.	TRBV18	TRBJ2-3	CASSPTRATDTQYF	TGTGCCAGCTCACCTACCAGGGCCACAGATACGCAGTATTTT
.	.	TRBV5-4	TRBJ1-2	CASSTQSYGYTF	TGTGCCAGCAGCACCCAGTCTTATGGCTACACCTTC
.	TRBD2	TRBV13	TRBJ2-7	CASSLASGGFEQYF	TGTGCCAGCAGCTTAGCTAGCGGGGGTTTCGAGCAGTACTTC
.	TRBD1	TRBV18	TRBJ2-1	CASSPRLIGTGNEQFF	TGTGCCAGCTCACCGCGACTTATCGGGACAGGCAATGAGCAGTTCTTC
.	TRBD1	TRBV5-4	TRBJ1-5	CASSLDRGQDQPQHF	TGTGCCAGCAGCCTGGACAGGGGGCAGGATCAGCCCCAGCATTTT
.	.	TRBV19	TRBJ2-6	CASRQINPSGANVLTF	TGTGCCAGTCGACAGATAAACCCCTCTGGGGCCAACGTCCTGACTTTC
.	.	TRBV30	TRBJ2-2	CAWARTMNTGELFF	TGTGCCTGGGCCCGGACTATGAACACCGGGGAGCTGTTTTTT
once	TRBD1	TRBV18	TRBJ1-1	CASSPTTGMDAFF	TGTGCCAGCTCACCAACGACAGGGATGGACGCTTTCTTT
.	.	TRBV6-5	TRBJ1-1	CASSYSWPEETEAFF	TGTGCCAGCAGTTACTCGTGGCCAGAGGAGACTGAAGCTTTCTTT